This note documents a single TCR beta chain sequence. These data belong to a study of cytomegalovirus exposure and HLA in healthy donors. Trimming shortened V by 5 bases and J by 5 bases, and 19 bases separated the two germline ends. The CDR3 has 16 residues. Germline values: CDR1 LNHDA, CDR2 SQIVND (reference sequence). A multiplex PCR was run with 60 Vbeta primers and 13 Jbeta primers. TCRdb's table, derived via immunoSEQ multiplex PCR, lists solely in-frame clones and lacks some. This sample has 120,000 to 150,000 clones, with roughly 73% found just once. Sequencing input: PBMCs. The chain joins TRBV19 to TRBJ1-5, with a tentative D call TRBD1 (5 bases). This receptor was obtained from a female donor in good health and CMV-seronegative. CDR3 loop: CASSFLPGITDQPQHF. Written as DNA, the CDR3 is TGTGCCAGTAGTTTTTTGCCAGGGATTACCGATCAGCCCCAGCATTTT.